Listed here is a single T cell receptor beta chain. This specimen comes from a study of cytomegalovirus exposure and HLA in healthy donors. The CDR3 is 19 amino acids. Sequencing used immunoSEQ multiplex PCR; TCRdb keeps in-frame clones, though not all of them. In the table there are tens of thousands of clones, approximately 96% of which are singletons. This sequence was found in a woman younger than 30 in good health and CMV-seronegative. The chain joins TRBV21-1 to TRBJ2-7; the table's D gene call, TRBD2, was not cross checked with the DNA. TRBV21-1 is termed a pseudogene. Source material: PBMCs. The CDR3 bases are TGTGCCAGCAGCAAAGGTAGCACTAGCGGTGAGTCTCCGACCTACGAGCAGTACTTC. Amino acid sequence: CASSKGSTSGESPTYEQYF.